The present T cell receptor (beta chain) was sequenced within a study of monozygotic twins with inflammatory bowel disease. Study-wide results and caveats: No detectable difference in repertoire similarity separated concordant from discordant twins, possibly as a result of limited power.

Every sample had its cDNA made across eight separate reactions. A template switching step added UMIs, each with a 6-nucleotide sample barcode. Following a re-call of the 5' RACE reads, TCRdb has one entry per CDR3 protein and lacks DNA. This sample contains more than 110,000 distinct CDR3 sequences. On this clonotype itself: What it binds is not known.

The V gene's germline CDR1 is SGHVS and CDR2 FQNEAQ. This CDR3 region has 14 residues. Sample: blood. The chain has TRBV7-8 and TRBJ1-4; absent DNA, TCRdb's TRBD1 call cannot be checked. The origin of this receptor is a human donor with ulcerative colitis or Crohn's disease, or a healthy co-twin of an affected twin (not recorded which). CDR3 in amino acids: CASTLTGGTGKLFF.